This T cell receptor beta chain was recovered during a study of OX40 agonist ivuxolimab in advanced cancers. Study information: Around 40% of patients had received prior checkpoint inhibitor therapy.

From germline, CDR1 is MNHEY and CDR2 SVGAGI. This CDR3 contains 14 residues. Trimming took off 2 bases at V and 10 bases at J, with 18 bases between the two ends. Points on this clone: No antigen is known for it.

Study results and caveats: Averaged across samples, CD8+ T cells carried more expanded clones than CD4+ did. Some nonresponders also had low normalized T-cell clonal expansion. Specificity for antigen went undetermined in the expanded peripheral T cells.

Repertoires were generated with immunoSEQ multiplex PCR, while TCRdb's copy carries only in-frame clones and drops some. The table shows 65,000 to 100,000 clones, with under 90% occurring only once. V and J are TRBV6-5 and TRBJ2-7, with D tentatively TRBD2 (7 bases). This TCR derives from an adult with an advanced solid tumor such as melanoma, head and neck, liver or kidney cancer. The source was CD4+ or CD8+ T cells sorted from blood, collected in a trial of the OX40 agonist ivuxolimab. The CDR3 DNA sequence: TGTGCCAGCAGTTACACCACAGGGAGGGGCCTTCAGTACTTC. The encoded protein is CASSYTTGRGLQYF.